This TCR beta chain was recovered during a study of blood T cell repertoires in COVID-19 (dated by TCRdb to 2019 to 2021). Regarding the research as a whole: The collaborator samples originated in the United States, Italy and Spain and spanned the acute and convalescent phases of COVID-19. The repertoires were released in a freely available public database intended as a resource for research on the immune response to SARS-CoV-2. The prospective study material was composed of cDNA or gDNA derived from T cells, B-cell-depleted T cells, or PBMCs. Where HLA class I and class II types were available, the types were taken from metadata supplied by the sample provider, not from assay-based typing. The samples were drawn from two sources: the first 160 participants of the ongoing ImmuneRACE study, and over 950 subjects contributed by 6 global collaborators. Deeply sampled blood TCRbeta repertoires from subjects exposed to, actively infected with, or recovered from COVID-19 were included in the dataset. A de-identified subject ID, COVID-19 status, age in years and sex were almost always included in the sample metadata.

One collaborating source in Seattle enrolled patients during active infection and followed them longitudinally through the course of disease. Whole blood was collected in K2EDTA tubes by collaborating institutions according to the institutions' own protocols. For TCRbeta analysis, collaborators shipped samples in one of three forms: frozen whole blood, isolated PBMCs, or DNA extracted from either of those sample types. This clone was observed once. What antigen it recognizes has not been identified. Nothing much larger sits one base from this clone, and base qualities are not available. The immunoSEQ Assay, a bias-controlled multiplex PCR, was used to amplify TCRbeta CDR3 regions from genomic DNA. The original pipeline was this. Within the assay, amplification of reference gene primers was used to estimate how many nucleated cells each sample contained. Sequence reads were collapsed and filtered to measure the absolute abundance of every unique TCRbeta CDR3 rearrangement. Productive Simpson clonality was computed per sample as the square root of Simpson's diversity index over productive rearrangements. This is the immuneACCESS table as TCRdb keeps it, with only in-frame sequences that have V and J called. A part of the clones is gone; compared with another copy, unresolved V genes explain less than half, and the rest is unexplained. Clone size and the V and J calls come from that table; the DNA yielded D and trimming. The sample yields 150,000 to 160,000 clones; around 83% were counted once. The top ten constitute roughly an eighth of the sample.

On the study overall, not on this receptor specifically: The quantity of clinical and demographic metadata differed by source and by participant and was supplied without curation.

V loses 5 bases of germline sequence and J loses 0 bases, and the interval between the two ends is 10 bases. Its CDR3 holds 15 amino acids, cysteine through phenylalanine. Only the CDR3 part of the read is kept: 45 bases, read in frame from the first base. The germline V gene sets CDR1 to SGHVS and CDR2 to FNYEAQ. Sequenced input: peripheral blood. The receptor was isolated from an older woman with COVID-19, enrolled during active disease. The sequence joins TRBV7-6 to TRBJ1-4, with an unclear D gene assignment. The DNA sequence follows: TGTGCCAGCAGCCGGGAACCGGCAACTAATGAAAAACTGTTTTTT. It translates to CASSREPATNEKLFF. With the portions outside the CDR3 filled from the reference TRBV7-6 and TRBJ1-4 genes, the complete variable region becomes GAGVSQSPRYKVTKRGQDVALRCDPISGHVSLYWYRQALGQGPEFLTYFNYEAQQDKSGLPNDRFSAERPEGSISTLTIQRTEQRDSAMYRCASSREPATNEKLFFGSGTQLSVL.